Detailed here is one T cell receptor beta chain. What it binds is not known. Viral peptide pools were used in the ViraFEST assay to expand antigen-specific CD4+ T cells, and sequencing came afterward. The culture ran for roughly ten days before CD4+ T cells were isolated. Among the vaccine recipients, none had a prior SARS-CoV-2 infection, and nucleocapsid antibodies were negative. IL-2 medium was substituted for half the medium on days 3 and 7. This entry belongs to a study of vaccination effects on CD4 cells after COVID-19. Study conclusions and caveats: Whether induced by infection or by vaccine, clones showed marked clonal contraction late after vaccination.

Profiling relied on immunoSEQ multiplex PCR, and the TCRdb table lists in-frame clones only, not all of them. This sample has about 73,000 clones, with approximately 72% found just once. There are 17 residues in the CDR3. Trimming took 1 base from V and 2 from J; bases not matched to a gene: 8. Germline CDR1 SGHTA, CDR2 FQGNSA. This specimen was CD4+ T cells from PBMCs cultured with HCoV-NL63 spike peptides, taken before COVID-19 vaccination. The chain links TRBV7-2 to TRBJ1-5, with 7 bases identical to TRBD1. This TCR derives from a human donor who received a COVID-19 vaccine. The CDR3 nucleotides are TGTGCCAGCAGCTTAGACGGAGGGGGCGGAGGCAATCAGCCCCAGCATTTT. Amino acid sequence: CASSLDGGGGGNQPQHF.